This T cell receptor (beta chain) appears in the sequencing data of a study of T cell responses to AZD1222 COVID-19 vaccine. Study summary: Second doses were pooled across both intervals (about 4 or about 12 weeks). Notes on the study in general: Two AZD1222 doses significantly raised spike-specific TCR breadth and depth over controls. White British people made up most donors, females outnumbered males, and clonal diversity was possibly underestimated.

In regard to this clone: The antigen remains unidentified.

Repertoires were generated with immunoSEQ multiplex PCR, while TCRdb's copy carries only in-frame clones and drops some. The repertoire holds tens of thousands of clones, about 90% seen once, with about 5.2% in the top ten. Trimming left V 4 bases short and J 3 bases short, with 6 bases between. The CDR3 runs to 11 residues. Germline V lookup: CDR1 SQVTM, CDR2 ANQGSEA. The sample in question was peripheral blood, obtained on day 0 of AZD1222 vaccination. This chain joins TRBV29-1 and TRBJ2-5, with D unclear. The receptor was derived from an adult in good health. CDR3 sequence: CSVAPKETQYF. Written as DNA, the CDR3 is TGCAGCGTTGCCCCCAAAGAGACCCAGTACTTC.